The sequence of this T cell receptor beta chain was determined in a study of CD8 T cells in ankylosing spondylitis. CDR1 and CDR2 (germline): SGHRS, YFSETQ. V dropped 1 base and J dropped 0 bases, with 14 bases sitting between them. The CDR3 is made up of 16 amino acids. This clonotype has at least ten counts. The antigen is undetermined. Overall study findings and caveats: A motif of eight highly homologous TCR beta variants was seen as apparently characteristic of ankylosing spondylitis blood. Reportedly, disease-linked clones are significantly enriched in ankylosing spondylitis patients' matched synovial fluid.

Quantitative molecular-barcoded 5'-RACE generated the TCR beta libraries. From the 5' RACE reads, TCRdb called clonotypes with MiXCR, one entry per CDR3 protein. The sample consists of around 140,000 distinct CDR3 sequences, about an eighth of them appearing once. This TCR derives from a female donor with ankylosing spondylitis or in good health (not recorded which). Specimen: blood, either unsorted or a sorted T cell fraction (not recorded which). This rearrangement joins TRBV5-1 to TRBJ2-7; no clear D gene. The CDR3 region is CASSLTIPGRSYEQYF. CDR3 DNA: TGCGCCAGCAGCTTGACCATCCCAGGACGCTCCTACGAGCAGTACTTC.